A selection of T cell receptor beta chains follows, all from one sample in a study of early T cells in non-severe SARS-CoV-2 infection. TCRdb fed the 5' RACE reads into MiXCR, producing one record per CDR3 protein. The data contain 50,000 to 60,000 distinct CDR3 sequences, 11% of them seen just once; the ten biggest clones take up more than 8.5%. Input material: whole blood. These receptors were collected from an adult who was a healthcare worker with PCR-confirmed SARS-CoV-2 infection or an uninfected control (not recorded which). Both conserved end residues are part of each CDR3. Fields, in order: V gene, clone size, J gene, CDR3 length, D gene, CDR3 DNA, CDR3 protein. D genes are given only for firm matches. Not all rows give a size; the values are once, few, many and, for expanded clones, a class.

TRBV7-9	few	TRBJ2-3	16	.	TGTGCCAGCAGCCCAAAAGTGGCGGTGGGCACAGATACGCAGTATTTT	CASSPKVAVGTDTQYF
TRBV28	few	TRBJ2-7	10	.	TGTGCCAGCGGCACCTACGAGCAGTACTTC	CASGTYEQYF
TRBV10-3	few	TRBJ2-7	11	TRBD2	TGTGCCTCCGGACTAGGCGGCGAGCAGTACTTC	CASGLGGEQYF
TRBV7-8	.	TRBJ2-3	17	.	TGTGCCAGCAGCTTAGCGCGGCCAGCGGGCCCCACAGATACGCAGTATTTT	CASSLARPAGPTDTQYF
TRBV7-9	few	TRBJ2-2	16	TRBD2	TGTGCCAGCAGCTCCCACCGGACTAGTACTGCCGGGGAGCTGTTTTTT	CASSSHRTSTAGELFF
TRBV6-4	many	TRBJ2-1	15	.	TGTGCCAGCAAGTCCTTCGGGGGTACGGGGAATGAGCAGTTCTTC	CASKSFGGTGNEQFF
TRBV20-1	.	TRBJ2-3	12	.	TGCAGTGCTAGACTCCTGGGAGATACGCAGTATTTT	CSARLLGDTQYF
TRBV10-1	few	TRBJ2-3	14	.	TGCGCCAGCAGTGAACTAAAGCTCACAGATGCGCAGTATTTT	CASSELKLTDAQYF
TRBV18	.	TRBJ1-3	16	TRBD1	TGTGCCAGCTCACCCGCGGGACAGGGGACTGGAAACACCATATATTTT	CASSPAGQGTGNTIYF
TRBV28	many	TRBJ1-2	16	.	TGTGCCAGCAGTTCGTCCCTCGGGGGGGTCCTCTATGGCTACACCTTC	CASSSSLGGVLYGYTF
TRBV7-8	.	TRBJ2-5	15	TRBD2	TGTGCCAGCAGCTTTCGGCGGGGGAGCCAAGAGACCCAGTACTTC	CASSFRRGSQETQYF
TRBV4-1	many	TRBJ2-4	11	TRBD1	TGCGCCAGCAGCCAAGGGGACAGGGTTTCCTTC	CASSQGDRVSF
TRBV19	few	TRBJ2-7	14	.	TGTGCCAGTAGTATAGGCCGAGGAAACCCCGAGCAGTACTTC	CASSIGRGNPEQYF
TRBV11-1	few	TRBJ2-1	13	.	TGTGCCAGCAGCCCCTCCCCTAGCCATGAGCAGTTCTTC	CASSPSPSHEQFF
TRBV30	many	TRBJ2-2	12	.	TGTGCCTGGAGCCCCTGGCCCGGGGAGCTGTTTTTT	CAWSPWPGELFF
TRBV7-9	many	TRBJ2-3	13	.	TGTGCCAGCAACGACCCGGGCTCAGATACGCAGTATTTT	CASNDPGSDTQYF
TRBV19	many	TRBJ2-7	12	.	.	CASTSGSYEQYF
TRBV29-1	few	TRBJ2-7	14	TRBD2	TGCAGCGTTCTGGGACTAGCGGGGCTCTACGAGCAGTACTTC	CSVLGLAGLYEQYF
TRBV4-1	many	TRBJ2-1	13	.	TGCGCCAGCAGCCAAGTGGGGTACAATGAGCAGTTCTTC	CASSQVGYNEQFF
TRBV7-3	.	TRBJ2-3	15	TRBD2	TGTGCCAGCAGCTTAACGGCGGGGGACCAAGATACGCAGTATTTT	CASSLTAGDQDTQYF
TRBV28	many	TRBJ1-1	15	.	TGTGCCAGCAGTTTATTGGGGGGGATGAACACTGAAGCTTTCTTT	CASSLLGGMNTEAFF
TRBV6-6	few	TRBJ2-5	14	TRBD1	TGTGCCAGCAGTTCCGGACAGGGGCGAGGGACCCAGTACTTC	CASSSGQGRGTQYF
TRBV28	.	TRBJ2-1	11	TRBD2	TGTGCCAGCTCAAAGGGGCTAGCGGAGTTCTTC	CASSKGLAEFF
TRBV6-1	few	TRBJ1-5	14	.	TGTGCCAGCAGTGCCCGGACTAGCAATCAGCCCCAGCATTTT	CASSARTSNQPQHF
TRBV5-1	many	TRBJ2-1	17	.	TGCGCCAGCAGCTTGGTGGCTGGCGGGATGGCGTGGAATGAGCAGTTCTTC	CASSLVAGGMAWNEQFF